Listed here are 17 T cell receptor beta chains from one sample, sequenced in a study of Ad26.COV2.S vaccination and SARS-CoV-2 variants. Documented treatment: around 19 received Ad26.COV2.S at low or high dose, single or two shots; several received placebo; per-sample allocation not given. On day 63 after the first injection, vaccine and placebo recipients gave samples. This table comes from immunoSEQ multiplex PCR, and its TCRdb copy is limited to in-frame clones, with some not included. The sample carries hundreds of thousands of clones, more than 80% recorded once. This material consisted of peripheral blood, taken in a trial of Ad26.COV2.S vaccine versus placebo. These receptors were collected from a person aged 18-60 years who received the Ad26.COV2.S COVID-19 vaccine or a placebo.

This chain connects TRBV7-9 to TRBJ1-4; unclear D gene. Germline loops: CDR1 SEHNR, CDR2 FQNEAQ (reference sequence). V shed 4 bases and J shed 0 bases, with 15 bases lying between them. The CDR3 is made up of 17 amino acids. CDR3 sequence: CASSSFTGAATNEKLFF. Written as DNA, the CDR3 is TGTGCCAGCAGCTCCTTTACCGGAGCTGCAACTAATGAAAAACTGTTTTTT. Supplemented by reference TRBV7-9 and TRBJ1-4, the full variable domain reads DTGVSQNPRHKITKRGQNVTFRCDPISEHNRLYWYRQTLGQGPEFLTYFQNEAQLEKSRLLSDRFSAERPKGSFSTLEIQRTEQGDSAMYLCASSSFTGAATNEKLFFGSGTQLSVL.

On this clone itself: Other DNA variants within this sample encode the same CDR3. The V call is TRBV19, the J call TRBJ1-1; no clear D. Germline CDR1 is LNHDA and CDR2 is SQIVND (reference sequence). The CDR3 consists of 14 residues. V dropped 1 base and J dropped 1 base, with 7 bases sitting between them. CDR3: CASSIGGGNTEAFF. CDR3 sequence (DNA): TGTGCCAGTAGTATAGGAGGCGGGAACACTGAAGCTTTCTTT.

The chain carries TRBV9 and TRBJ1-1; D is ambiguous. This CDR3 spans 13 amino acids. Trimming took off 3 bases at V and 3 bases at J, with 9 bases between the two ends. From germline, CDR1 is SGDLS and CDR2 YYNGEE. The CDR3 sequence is CASSARPDTEAFF. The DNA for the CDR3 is TGTGCCAGCAGCGCCCGACCCGACACTGAAGCTTTCTTT.

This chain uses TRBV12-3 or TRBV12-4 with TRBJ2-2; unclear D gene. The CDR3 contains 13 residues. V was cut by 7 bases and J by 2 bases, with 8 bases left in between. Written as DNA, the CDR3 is TGTGCCAGCAACGGACCAAACACCGGGGAGCTGTTTTTT. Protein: CASNGPNTGELFF.

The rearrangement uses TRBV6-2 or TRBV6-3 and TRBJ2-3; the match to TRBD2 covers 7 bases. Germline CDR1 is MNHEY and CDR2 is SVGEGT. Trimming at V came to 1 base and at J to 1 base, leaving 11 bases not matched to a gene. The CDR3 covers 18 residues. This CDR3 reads CASSYYPPGGTRTDTQYF. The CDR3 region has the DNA TGTGCCAGCAGTTACTACCCCCCCGGGGGGACCCGCACAGATACGCAGTATTTT.

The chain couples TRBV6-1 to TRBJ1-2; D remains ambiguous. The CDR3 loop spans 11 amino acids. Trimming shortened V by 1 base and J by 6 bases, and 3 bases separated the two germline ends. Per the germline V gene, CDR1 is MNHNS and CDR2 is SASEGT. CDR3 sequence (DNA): TGTGCCAGCAGTGAAGGAAATGGCTACACCTTC. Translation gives CASSEGNGYTF.

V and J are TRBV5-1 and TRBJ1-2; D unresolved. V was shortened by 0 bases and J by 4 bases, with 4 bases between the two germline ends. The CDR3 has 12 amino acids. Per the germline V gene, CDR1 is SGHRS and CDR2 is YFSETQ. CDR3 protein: CASSLGTYGYTF. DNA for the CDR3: TGCGCCAGCAGCTTGGGGACCTATGGCTACACCTTC.

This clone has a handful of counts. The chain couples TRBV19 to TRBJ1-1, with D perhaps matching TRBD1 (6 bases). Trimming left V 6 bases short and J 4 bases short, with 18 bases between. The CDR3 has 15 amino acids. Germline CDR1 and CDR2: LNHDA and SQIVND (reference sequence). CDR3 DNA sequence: TGTGCCAGTAGCCCTTCGAACTCAGGGGCCACTGAAGCTTTCTTT. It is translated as CASSPSNSGATEAFF.

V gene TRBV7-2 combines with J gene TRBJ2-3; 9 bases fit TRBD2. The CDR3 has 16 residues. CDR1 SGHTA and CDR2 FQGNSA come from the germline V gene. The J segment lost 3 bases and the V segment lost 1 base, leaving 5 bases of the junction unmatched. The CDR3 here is CASSLGRGGGTDTQYF. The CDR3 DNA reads TGTGCCAGCAGCTTAGGGCGGGGGGGCGGAACAGATACGCAGTATTTT.

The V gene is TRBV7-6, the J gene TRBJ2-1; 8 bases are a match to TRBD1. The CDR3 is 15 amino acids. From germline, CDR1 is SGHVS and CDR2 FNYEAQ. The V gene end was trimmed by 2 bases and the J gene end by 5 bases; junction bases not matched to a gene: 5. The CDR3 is CASSLSGQVNNEQFF. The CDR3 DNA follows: TGTGCCAGCAGCTTATCGGGACAGGTTAACAATGAGCAGTTCTTC. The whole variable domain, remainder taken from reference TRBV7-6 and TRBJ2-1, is GAGVSQSPRYKVTKRGQDVALRCDPISGHVSLYWYRQALGQGPEFLTYFNYEAQQDKSGLPNDRFSAERPEGSISTLTIQRTEQRDSAMYRCASSLSGQVNNEQFFGPGTRLTVL.

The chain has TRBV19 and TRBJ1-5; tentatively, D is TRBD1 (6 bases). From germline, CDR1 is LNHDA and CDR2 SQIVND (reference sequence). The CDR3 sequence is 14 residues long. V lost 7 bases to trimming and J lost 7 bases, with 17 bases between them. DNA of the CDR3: TGTGCCAGTACCCAGACAGGTTTGGGGCAGCCCCAGCATTTT. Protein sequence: CASTQTGLGQPQHF. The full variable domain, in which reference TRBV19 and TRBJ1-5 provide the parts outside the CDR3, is DGGITQSPKYLFRKEGQNVTLSCEQNLNHDAMYWYRQDPGQGLRLIYYSQIVNDFQKGDIAEGYSVSREKKESFPLTVTSAQKNPTAFYLCASTQTGLGQPQHFGDGTRLSIL.

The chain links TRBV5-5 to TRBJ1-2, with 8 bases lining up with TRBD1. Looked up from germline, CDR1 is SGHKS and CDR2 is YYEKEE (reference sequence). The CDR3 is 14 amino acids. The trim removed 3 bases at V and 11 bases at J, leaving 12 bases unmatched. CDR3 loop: CASSSGTGRDRYTF. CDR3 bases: TGTGCCAGCAGCTCCGGGACAGGTCGTGATCGGTACACCTTC.

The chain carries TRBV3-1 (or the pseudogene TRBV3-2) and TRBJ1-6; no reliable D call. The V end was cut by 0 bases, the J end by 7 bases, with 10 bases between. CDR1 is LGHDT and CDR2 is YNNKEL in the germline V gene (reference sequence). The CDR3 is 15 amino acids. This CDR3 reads CASSQEEANNSPLHF. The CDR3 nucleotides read TGTGCCAGCAGCCAAGAGGAGGCCAACAATTCACCCCTCCACTTT.

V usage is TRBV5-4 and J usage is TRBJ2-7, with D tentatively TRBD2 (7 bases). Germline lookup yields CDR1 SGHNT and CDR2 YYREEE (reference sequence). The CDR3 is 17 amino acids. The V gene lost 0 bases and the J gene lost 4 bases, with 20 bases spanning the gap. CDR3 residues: CASSLGHGGGGKYEQYF. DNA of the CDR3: TGTGCCAGCAGCTTGGGGCACGGAGGGGGGGGTAAGTACGAGCAGTACTTC.

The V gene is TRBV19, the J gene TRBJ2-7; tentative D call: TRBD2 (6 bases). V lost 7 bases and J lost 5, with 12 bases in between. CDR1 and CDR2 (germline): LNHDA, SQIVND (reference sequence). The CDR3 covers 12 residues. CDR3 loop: CASNLGGNEQYF. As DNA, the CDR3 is TGTGCCAGTAATCTTGGGGGGAACGAGCAGTACTTC.

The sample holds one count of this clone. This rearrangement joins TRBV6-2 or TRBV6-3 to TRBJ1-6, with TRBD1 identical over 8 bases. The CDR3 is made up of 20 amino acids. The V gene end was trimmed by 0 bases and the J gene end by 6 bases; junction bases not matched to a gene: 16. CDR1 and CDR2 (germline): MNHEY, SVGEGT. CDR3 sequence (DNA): TGTGCCAGCAGTTACTCCCCGGGACAGGTTTCATTTGGGATTAATTCACCCCTCCACTTT. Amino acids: CASSYSPGQVSFGINSPLHF.

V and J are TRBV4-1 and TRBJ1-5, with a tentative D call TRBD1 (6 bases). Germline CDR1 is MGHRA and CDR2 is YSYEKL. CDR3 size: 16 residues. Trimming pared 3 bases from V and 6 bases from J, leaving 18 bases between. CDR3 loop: CASSHADSVVTQPQHF. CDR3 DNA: TGCGCCAGCAGCCACGCGGACAGTGTGGTGACTCAGCCCCAGCATTTT.